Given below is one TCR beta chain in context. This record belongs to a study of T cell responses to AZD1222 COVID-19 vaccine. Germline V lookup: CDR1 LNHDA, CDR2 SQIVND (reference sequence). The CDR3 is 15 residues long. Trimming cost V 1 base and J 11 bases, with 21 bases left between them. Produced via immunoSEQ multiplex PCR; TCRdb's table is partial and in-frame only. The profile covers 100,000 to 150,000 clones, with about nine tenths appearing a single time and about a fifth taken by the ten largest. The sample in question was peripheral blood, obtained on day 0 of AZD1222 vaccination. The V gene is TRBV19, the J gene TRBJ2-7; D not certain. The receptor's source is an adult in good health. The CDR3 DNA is TGTGCCAGTAGTATAGCGCCACGCCACCCTGAAAGGGAGTACTTC. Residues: CASSIAPRHPEREYF.